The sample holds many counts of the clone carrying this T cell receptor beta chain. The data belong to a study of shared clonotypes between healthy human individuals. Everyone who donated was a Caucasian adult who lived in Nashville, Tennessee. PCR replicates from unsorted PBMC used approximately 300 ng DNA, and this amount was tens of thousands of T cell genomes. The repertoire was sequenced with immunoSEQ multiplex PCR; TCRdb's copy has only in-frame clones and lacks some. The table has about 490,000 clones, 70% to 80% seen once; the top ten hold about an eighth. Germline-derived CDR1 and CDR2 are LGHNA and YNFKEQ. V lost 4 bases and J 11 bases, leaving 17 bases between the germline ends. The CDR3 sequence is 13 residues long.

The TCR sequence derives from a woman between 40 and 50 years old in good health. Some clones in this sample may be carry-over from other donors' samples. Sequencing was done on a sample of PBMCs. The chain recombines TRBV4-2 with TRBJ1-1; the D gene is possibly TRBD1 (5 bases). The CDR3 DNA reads TGTGCCAGCAGCCTTAACCGGGGACTTGGGGCTTTCTTT. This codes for CASSLNRGLGAFF.